The 32 T cell receptor beta chains presented below share a single source sample, sequenced in a study of shared clonotypes between healthy human individuals. CD45RO-negative, CCR7-positively selected cells formed the naive CD8 fraction, excluding terminally differentiated effector memory CD45RA+ cells. Profiled with immunoSEQ multiplex PCR; TCRdb holds only in-frame clones, not every one. The sample lists some 2.1 million clones; around 93% were seen once. The sample comprised naive CD8+ T cells from PBMCs. Receptors were obtained from a man aged 18 to 29 in good health. Some clones in this sample may be carry-over from other donors' samples.

About this clone: Other DNA sequences from this sample encode an identical CDR3 as well. This sequence joins TRBV5-6 and TRBJ1-1; D is ambiguous. The CDR3 sequence is 11 residues long. From germline, CDR1 is SGHDT and CDR2 YYEEEE. Between the trimmed V and J ends, which lost 4 bases and 2 bases, there was a span of 3 bases. This chain's CDR3 is CASSLNTEAFF. DNA for the CDR3: TGTGCCAGCAGCCTCAACACTGAAGCTTTCTTT.

As regards this clone: In the same sample, other DNA sequences code for this CDR3. The CDR3 nucleotides read TGTGCCAGCAGCTTACGCGGTTCCTACGAGCAGTACTTC. This gives the protein CASSLRGSYEQYF. V and J are TRBV7-2 and TRBJ2-7, with D hard to call. Trimming removed 2 bases at V and 1 base at J, with 6 bases between. Germline V gene sequence: CDR1 SGHTA, CDR2 FQGNSA. The CDR3 contains 13 residues. Variable domain in full (rest from reference TRBV7-2 and TRBJ2-7): GAGVSQSPSNKVTEKGKDVELRCDPISGHTALYWYRQSLGQGLEFLIYFQGNSAPDKSGLPSDRFSAERTGGSVSTLTIQRTQQEDSAVYLCASSLRGSYEQYFGPGTRLTVT.

This chain joins TRBV7-3 and TRBJ2-2; D is ambiguous. From germline, CDR1 is SGHTA and CDR2 FQGTGA. Trimming left V 3 bases short and J 6 bases short, with 5 bases between. The CDR3 runs to 12 residues. The CDR3 DNA follows: TGTGCCAGCAGCTTTGGCCCCGGGGAGCTGTTTTTT. Translated, it gives CASSFGPGELFF.

V is TRBV27 and J is TRBJ1-1; 9 nucleotides line up with TRBD1. The CDR3 has 13 amino acids. Germline assignment: CDR1 MNHEY and CDR2 SMNVEV (reference sequence). J lost 7 bases, V lost 6 bases, and 6 bases had no gene match. CDR3 coding DNA: TGTGCCAGCAGCCTCGGACAGGGGATTGAAGCTTTCTTT. Its translation: CASSLGQGIEAFF.

The chain employs TRBV10-3 and TRBJ2-3; D is undetermined. Trimming shortened V by 8 bases and J by 6 bases, and 12 bases separated the two germline ends. This CDR3 has 12 residues. CDR1 is ENHRY and CDR2 is SYGVKD in the germline V gene. CDR3: CAIAPHMDTQYF. The CDR3 DNA is TGTGCCATCGCTCCCCATATGGATACGCAGTATTTT.

The V gene is TRBV6-5, the J gene TRBJ2-1; 8 positions match TRBD1. This CDR3 spans 14 amino acids. Trimming removed 4 bases from V and 7 bases from J; junction bases left unmatched: 6. Germline V gives CDR1 MNHEY, CDR2 SVGAGI. The CDR3 nucleotides read TGTGCCAGCAGTTTCGGACAGGGATTGAATGAGCAGTTCTTC. As protein: CASSFGQGLNEQFF.

The chain uses TRBV5-1 and TRBJ2-7; the match to TRBD2 covers 8 bases. CDR3 size: 16 residues. With V trimmed by 0 bases and J by 3 bases, 8 bases remained unmatched. Germline V gene data show CDR1 as SGHRS and CDR2 as YFSETQ. In nucleotides, the CDR3 is TGCGCCAGCAGCTTGGCCGAGGCGGGAGGTCACTACGAGCAGTACTTC. The encoded protein is CASSLAEAGGHYEQYF.

To note about this clone: The sample contains more than one DNA sequence encoding this CDR3. V usage is TRBV6-5 and J usage is TRBJ2-3, with D tentatively TRBD1 (5 bases). The ends were cut back, 2 bases at V and 5 bases at J, with 5 bases in the middle. The germline V gene has CDR1 MNHEY and CDR2 SVGAGI. The CDR3 runs to 12 residues. The CDR3 here is CASSYRGDTQYF. Here the CDR3 DNA reads TGTGCCAGCAGTTACAGGGGAGATACGCAGTATTTT.

The chain carries TRBV27 and TRBJ2-7; possible D gene TRBD1, 6 bases. Germline loops: CDR1 MNHEY, CDR2 SMNVEV (reference sequence). Trimming removed 6 bases from V and 1 base from J, with 13 bases in between. This CDR3 is 14 amino acids long. This chain's CDR3 is CASRPVRGSYEQYF. The DNA for the CDR3 is TGTGCCAGCAGGCCTGTGAGGGGGTCCTACGAGCAGTACTTC.

The genes are TRBV7-9 and TRBJ2-2; D ambiguous. The ends were cut back, 4 bases at V and 8 bases at J, with 5 bases in the middle. CDR1 and CDR2 (germline): SEHNR, FQNEAQ (reference sequence). There are 11 residues in the CDR3. This CDR3 reads CASSYVGELFF. The CDR3 DNA reads TGTGCCAGCAGCTACGTTGGGGAGCTGTTTTTT.

This chain connects TRBV27 to TRBJ1-2; unclear D gene. V lost 5 bases, J lost 9 bases, and 13 bases lay in between. Per germline, CDR1 MNHEY and CDR2 SMNVEV (reference sequence). The CDR3 is 12 amino acids. Written as DNA, the CDR3 is TGTGCCAGCAGTCTAGCAGGAGGTAGCTACACCTTC. The encoded protein is CASSLAGGSYTF.

The chain carries TRBV11-3 and TRBJ1-2, with 11 bases fitting TRBD1. Losses at the gene ends were 3 bases for V and 7 bases for J; bases not matched to a gene: 1. Germline lookup yields CDR1 SGHNT and CDR2 YENEEA. This CDR3 spans 13 amino acids. The CDR3 is CASSFGTGGGYTF. The DNA of the CDR3 is TGTGCCAGCAGCTTTGGGACAGGGGGTGGCTACACCTTC.

This rearrangement joins TRBV5-1 to TRBJ1-1; D call uncertain. This CDR3 is 13 amino acids long. Germline loops: CDR1 SGHRS, CDR2 YFSETQ. V was pared by 0 bases and J by 8 bases, with 11 bases between. In DNA form, the CDR3 reads TGCGCCAGCAGCTTGGCCGGCGGTGGGGAAGCTTTCTTT. This gives the protein CASSLAGGGEAFF.

The chain joins TRBV5-5 to TRBJ2-5; 10 nucleotides agree with TRBD2. Trimming removed 7 bases from V and 5 bases from J; junction bases left unmatched: 20. CDR1 and CDR2 from the germline V gene are SGHKS and YYEKEE (reference sequence). This CDR3 spans 18 amino acids. CDR3 region: CASDPRLAGALVVETQYF. CDR3 DNA sequence: TGTGCCAGCGACCCCAGGCTAGCGGGAGCCCTGGTTGTGGAGACCCAGTACTTC.

The J gene is TRBJ2-2, the V gene TRBV5-1; 8 bases align to TRBD1. The CDR3 contains 16 residues. Germline V gives CDR1 SGHRS, CDR2 YFSETQ. V gave up 0 bases and J gave up 2 bases; unmatched junction bases: 3. This CDR3 reads CASSLAGTGNTGELFF. As DNA, the CDR3 is TGCGCCAGCAGCTTGGCCGGGACAGGAAACACCGGGGAGCTGTTTTTT.

The rearrangement links TRBV27 to TRBJ2-7, with TRBD1 as a possible D gene (6 bases). Germline V gene lookup returns CDR1 MNHEY and CDR2 SMNVEV (reference sequence). This CDR3 comprises 15 residues. V lost 6 bases to trimming and J lost 0 bases, with 15 bases between them. The CDR3 bases are TGTGCCAGCAGCTACACGACAGGCAGCTCCTACGAGCAGTACTTC. Amino acids: CASSYTTGSSYEQYF.

V and J are TRBV7-9 and TRBJ2-1; no firm D call. The germline V and J ends were trimmed by 5 bases and 0 bases, with 14 bases remaining between them. This CDR3 is built from 16 residues. Looked up from germline, CDR1 is SEHNR and CDR2 is FQNEAQ (reference sequence). The CDR3, as DNA: TGTGCCAGCAGCCCGAGACTTGCGAGCTCCTACAATGAGCAGTTCTTC. Residues: CASSPRLASSYNEQFF.

About this clone itself: Other DNA sequences in this specimen translate into the identical CDR3. V is TRBV28 and J is TRBJ1-5, with no clear D. The CDR3 consists of 14 residues. In germline, CDR1 is MDHEN, CDR2 SYDVKM. V lost 2 bases to trimming and J lost 1 base, with 6 bases between them. The CDR3 coding sequence is TGTGCCAGCAGTTTAAGTGGCAGCAATCAGCCCCAGCATTTT. Its protein is CASSLSGSNQPQHF.

The V and J genes are TRBV27 and TRBJ1-2, with a possible D match to TRBD1 (5 bases). The ends were cut back, 0 bases at V and 5 bases at J, with 16 bases in the middle. CDR1 is MNHEY and CDR2 is SMNVEV in the germline V gene (reference sequence). This CDR3 has 16 residues. CDR3 DNA sequence: TGTGCCAGCAGTTTATCGGGCAGGGCCGGGGTGTATGGCTACACCTTC. This codes for CASSLSGRAGVYGYTF.

As to this clone: The same CDR3 can be traced to other DNA sequences in this sample. This rearrangement joins TRBV27 to TRBJ2-7, with D possibly matching TRBD2 (6 bases). This CDR3 is 13 amino acids long. Germline loops: CDR1 MNHEY, CDR2 SMNVEV (reference sequence). V was clipped by 4 bases and J by 1 base, with 8 bases between them. CDR3 sequence reads: CASSSGLSYEQYF. CDR3 sequence (DNA): TGTGCCAGCAGTTCGGGACTTTCCTACGAGCAGTACTTC.

The rearrangement uses TRBV11-2 and TRBJ2-5; D uncertain. The CDR3 covers 14 residues. V shed 0 bases and J shed 1 base, with 6 bases lying between them. CDR1 is SGHAT, CDR2 FQNNGV, per germline. CDR3 sequence: CASSLEASQETQYF. CDR3 nucleotide sequence: TGTGCCAGCAGCTTAGAGGCCAGCCAAGAGACCCAGTACTTC.

This rearrangement joins TRBV5-8 to TRBJ2-7; tentatively, D is TRBD2 (6 bases). CDR3 size: 13 residues. Germline CDR1 SGHTS, CDR2 YDEGEE. The V gene lost 8 bases and the J gene lost 2 bases, with 14 bases spanning the gap. The CDR3: CASHGSGAYEQYF. As DNA, the CDR3 is TGTGCCAGTCACGGGAGCGGTGCCTACGAGCAGTACTTC. Drawing the rest from reference TRBV5-8 and TRBJ2-7, the complete variable domain is EAGVTQSPTHLIKTRGQQATLRCSPISGHTSVYWYQQALGLGLQFLLWYDEGEERNRGNFPPRFSGRQFPNYSSELNVNALELEDSALYLCASHGSGAYEQYFGPGTRLTVT.

V is TRBV4-2 and J is TRBJ1-2; perhaps TRBD1 as D (5 bases). Germline-derived CDR1 and CDR2 are LGHNA and YNFKEQ. The V gene lost 4 bases and the J gene lost 7 bases, with 13 bases spanning the gap. The CDR3 runs to 13 residues. CDR3 amino acids: CASSPGEGAGYTF. The CDR3 DNA follows: TGTGCCAGCAGCCCGGGAGAAGGGGCTGGCTACACCTTC.

V gene TRBV7-9 combines with J gene TRBJ2-1; 7 bases agree with TRBD2. Germline V gene sequence: CDR1 SEHNR, CDR2 FQNEAQ (reference sequence). The CDR3 length is 16 residues. The ends lost 5 bases at V and 3 bases at J; junction bases unmatched: 10. The DNA of the CDR3 is TGTGCCAGCAGCGCACCGGGAGGTCAGGACTACAATGAGCAGTTCTTC. It specifies CASSAPGGQDYNEQFF.

This chain connects TRBV28 to TRBJ2-7, with 11 positions matching TRBD2. With V trimmed by 2 bases and J by 4 bases, 4 bases remained unmatched. The CDR3 consists of 15 residues. The germline CDR1 and CDR2 sequences are MDHEN and SYDVKM. The chain's CDR3 is CASSLRLAGKYEQYF. For the CDR3, the DNA is TGTGCCAGCAGTTTAAGACTAGCGGGAAAGTACGAGCAGTACTTC.

This chain connects TRBV9 to TRBJ2-2; D uncertain. V dropped 0 bases and J dropped 6 bases, with 12 bases sitting between them. CDR3 length: 15 residues. Germline CDR1 SGDLS, CDR2 YYNGEE. This CDR3 reads CASSVAWGSPGELFF. CDR3 coding DNA: TGTGCCAGCAGCGTAGCTTGGGGTTCGCCCGGGGAGCTGTTTTTT.

J is TRBJ1-5 and V is TRBV4-1, with D possibly TRBD1 on 6 matching bases. The germline V gene encodes CDR1 MGHRA and CDR2 YSYEKL. Trimming cost V 4 bases and J 0 bases, with 19 bases left between them. The CDR3 has 18 residues. The CDR3 is CASSLWGGRGYSNQPQHF. The DNA for the CDR3 is TGCGCCAGCAGCCTATGGGGGGGCAGGGGTTATAGCAATCAGCCCCAGCATTTT.

The gene calls are TRBV7-9 and TRBJ1-2; possible D gene TRBD1, 5 bases. The germline CDR1 and CDR2 sequences are SEHNR and FQNEAQ (reference sequence). CDR3 size: 19 residues. V dropped 1 base and J dropped 1 base, with 22 bases sitting between them. CDR3 protein: CASSLEFGRDLNFNYGYTF. CDR3 coding DNA: TGTGCCAGCAGCTTAGAGTTCGGCAGGGACCTTAACTTTAACTATGGCTACACCTTC.

This clone was found a few times. Other DNA sequences in this specimen translate into the identical CDR3. This chain connects TRBV9 to TRBJ1-1; D is unresolved. The CDR3 consists of 14 residues. V was shortened by 0 bases and J by 2 bases, with 8 bases between the two germline ends. Germline V gene lookup returns CDR1 SGDLS and CDR2 YYNGEE. CDR3 in amino acids: CASSVGAGNTEAFF. The CDR3 DNA follows: TGTGCCAGCAGCGTAGGAGCGGGAAACACTGAAGCTTTCTTT.

The genes are TRBV6-1 and TRBJ2-7; 8 nucleotides agree with TRBD2. The J segment lost 2 bases and the V segment lost 5 bases, leaving 8 bases of the junction unmatched. CDR1 MNHNS and CDR2 SASEGT come from the germline V gene. The CDR3 contains 15 residues. CDR3: CASSKGSGLAYEQYF. The CDR3 DNA follows: TGTGCCAGCAGTAAGGGATCGGGACTAGCCTACGAGCAGTACTTC.

The chain links TRBV27 to TRBJ1-6; D is perhaps TRBD1 (6 bases). The V gene's germline CDR1 is MNHEY and CDR2 SMNVEV (reference sequence). Trimming cost V 4 bases and J 8 bases, with 18 bases left between them. CDR3 length: 16 residues. As DNA, the CDR3 is TGTGCCAGCAGTTGGGGGCCCTTCCTGGCAGATTCACCCCTCCACTTT. It codes for CASSWGPFLADSPLHF.

Comment on this clone: Additional DNA sequences in this sample encode the identical CDR3. The chain is built from TRBV2 and TRBJ1-5; possibly TRBD1 for D (6 bases). CDR3 length: 14 residues. Trimming stripped 3 bases from V and 2 bases from J, with 8 bases between. Looked up from germline, CDR1 is SNHLY and CDR2 is FYNNEI. The chain's CDR3 is CASSEGGRNQPQHF. The CDR3 bases are TGTGCCAGCAGTGAGGGGGGGCGCAATCAGCCCCAGCATTTT.